This passage covers 30 T cell receptor beta chains from one sample sequenced in a study of T cell clones after liver transplantation. Only in-frame clones appear in the TCRdb table, and some are missing; sequencing was by immunoSEQ multiplex PCR. The sample records about 100,000 clones, approximately 78% being singletons. The material sequenced was CD4+ T cells from blood, taken before liver transplant. These receptors originate from a human donor who received a liver transplant.

V and J are TRBV27 and TRBJ2-3; 7 positions agree with TRBD1. The germline gives CDR1 MNHEY, CDR2 SMNVEV (reference sequence). V lost 6 bases, J lost 2 bases, and 8 bases stayed unmatched. CDR3 size: 15 residues. The CDR3 sequence: CASSLRDSFTDTQYF. Here the CDR3 DNA reads TGTGCCAGCAGCCTCCGGGACAGCTTCACAGATACGCAGTATTTT.

V gene TRBV7-6 combines with J gene TRBJ2-3; possibly TRBD2 for D (5 bases). Germline V gives CDR1 SGHVS, CDR2 FNYEAQ. The CDR3 is 11 residues long. V was trimmed by 4 bases and J by 7 bases, leaving 6 bases between them. As DNA, the CDR3 is TGTGCCAGCAGCTCCGGGAATACGCAGTATTTT. This sequence encodes CASSSGNTQYF.

The rearrangement links TRBV9 to TRBJ2-3; perhaps TRBD2 as D (6 bases). This CDR3 region has 15 residues. Germline-derived CDR1 and CDR2 are SGDLS and YYNGEE. The V end lost 0 bases, the J end lost 2 bases, and 10 bases lay between the germline ends. The CDR3 DNA reads TGTGCCAGCAGCGTAGTCCCGGGGGTCACAGATACGCAGTATTTT. Residues: CASSVVPGVTDTQYF.

This clone occurred once. The V call is TRBV13, the J call TRBJ2-7; 8 bases line up with TRBD2. Germline V lookup: CDR1 PRHDT, CDR2 FYEKMQ (reference sequence). The CDR3 spans 15 residues. The V and J ends lost 4 bases and 2 bases, in that order; junction bases with no gene match: 7. The CDR3 sequence: CASSSPRGGTYEQYF. The CDR3 DNA follows: TGTGCCAGCAGCTCCCCCCGGGGGGGCACCTACGAGCAGTACTTC. Full variable domain (outside the CDR3, taken from reference TRBV13 and TRBJ2-7): AAGVIQSPRHLIKEKRETATLKCYPIPRHDTVYWYQQGPGQDPQFLISFYEKMQSDKGSIPDRFSAQQFSDYHSELNMSSLELGDSALYFCASSSPRGGTYEQYFGPGTRLTVT.

This chain joins TRBV5-5 and TRBJ1-4; D is uncertain. Germline V gene data show CDR1 as SGHKS and CDR2 as YYEKEE (reference sequence). The CDR3 extends over 15 amino acids. The V gene lost 0 bases and the J gene lost 2 bases, with 8 bases spanning the gap. CDR3 sequence: CASSLGIATNEKLFF. CDR3 nucleotide sequence: TGTGCCAGCAGCTTGGGGATCGCGACTAATGAAAAACTGTTTTTT. Supplemented by reference TRBV5-5 and TRBJ1-4, the full variable domain reads DAGVTQSPTHLIKTRGQQVTLRCSPISGHKSVSWYQQVLGQGPQFIFQYYEKEERGRGNFPDRFSARQFPNYSSELNVNALLLGDSALYLCASSLGIATNEKLFFGSGTQLSVL.

This clone was found once. V is TRBV6-5 and J is TRBJ2-5; a possible D gene is TRBD1 (5 bases). The CDR3 sequence is 14 residues long. CDR1 is MNHEY, CDR2 SVGAGI, per germline. V lost 2 bases and J lost 5, with 12 bases in between. For the CDR3, the DNA is TGTGCCAGCAGTTACAGGACGCCAGGGGAGACCCAGTACTTC. Translation: CASSYRTPGETQYF.

The chain employs TRBV4-1 and TRBJ2-1; TRBD2 agrees at 14 bases. The germline V gene has CDR1 MGHRA and CDR2 YSYEKL. The length of the CDR3 is 20 residues. Trimming cost V 1 base and J 6 bases; bases outside gene matches: 14. The CDR3 DNA reads as TGCGCCAGCAGCCAAGTTAGGGGCCGACTAGCGGGGGGGCGAAGCAATGAGCAGTTCTTC. Translating gives CASSQVRGRLAGGRSNEQFF.

The rearrangement joins TRBV27 to TRBJ1-4; D ambiguous. Germline lookup yields CDR1 MNHEY and CDR2 SMNVEV (reference sequence). The germline V and J ends were trimmed by 6 bases and 2 bases, with 10 bases remaining between them. This CDR3 is 14 amino acids long. The CDR3 region has the DNA TGTGCCAGCAGAGGATATCTGACTAATGAAAAACTGTTTTTT. This sequence encodes CASRGYLTNEKLFF. The full variable domain, rest sourced from reference TRBV27 and TRBJ1-4, is EAQVTQNPRYLITVTGKKLTVTCSQNMNHEYMSWYRQDPGLGLRQIYYSMNVEVTDKGDVPEGYKVSRKEKRNFPLILESPSPNQTSLYFCASRGYLTNEKLFFGSGTQLSVL.

DNA for the CDR3: TGTGCCAGCTTGGGGAGGGGGACAGTCTCCTACGAGCAGTACTTC. This sequence encodes CASLGRGTVSYEQYF. The rearrangement links TRBV5-8 to TRBJ2-7; the D call may be TRBD1 or TRBD2 (7 bases each). Germline V gives CDR1 SGHTS, CDR2 YDEGEE. V was shortened by 7 bases and J by 0 bases, with 17 bases between the two germline ends. The CDR3 spans 15 residues.

The chain carries TRBV7-9 and TRBJ1-5, with a possible D match to TRBD1 (5 bases). The ends were cut back, 5 bases at V and 8 bases at J, with 16 bases in the middle. Germline V gene data show CDR1 as SEHNR and CDR2 as FQNEAQ (reference sequence). The CDR3 sequence is 14 residues long. CDR3 in amino acids: CASSQPGLLKPQHF. The CDR3 coding sequence is TGTGCCAGCAGCCAACCGGGACTTTTAAAGCCCCAGCATTTT. Based on the CDR3 plus reference TRBV7-9 and TRBJ1-5, the full variable domain is DTGVSQNPRHKITKRGQNVTFRCDPISEHNRLYWYRQTLGQGPEFLTYFQNEAQLEKSRLLSDRFSAERPKGSFSTLEIQRTEQGDSAMYLCASSQPGLLKPQHFGDGTRLSIL.

V is TRBV5-1 and J is TRBJ2-3, with TRBD2 as a possible D gene (6 bases). Germline V CDR1 and CDR2: SGHRS, YFSETQ. Trimming took 3 bases from V and 8 from J, leaving 19 bases between them. This CDR3 has 15 residues. CDR3 nucleotides: TGCGCCAGCAGCTCTGAGGCGGGGCTCTACGGTACGCAGTATTTT. Translated: CASSSEAGLYGTQYF.

This chain uses TRBV27 with TRBJ2-4, with 7 bases that match TRBD1. V dropped 4 bases and J dropped 5; count of bases not matched to a gene: 2. The CDR3 length is 13 residues. The germline CDR1 and CDR2 sequences are MNHEY and SMNVEV (reference sequence). This CDR3 is CASSWDRENIQYF. CDR3 DNA: TGTGCCAGCAGTTGGGACAGAGAAAACATTCAGTACTTC.

The rearrangement links TRBV4-3 to TRBJ2-1, with 9 bases matching TRBD2. The germline CDR1 and CDR2 sequences are LGHNA and YSLEER. This CDR3 has 16 residues. Germline trimming cut 1 base from V and 9 bases from J; bases unmatched to any gene: 10. The CDR3 bases are TGCGCCAGCAGCCAAGGCGGGGGGGCCAGCACGACTGAGCAGTTCTTC. Translating it yields CASSQGGGASTTEQFF.

J is TRBJ2-7 and V is TRBV2, with 8 bases fitting TRBD1. CDR3 length: 14 residues. V gave up 6 bases and J gave up 0 bases; unmatched junction bases: 4. Germline CDR1 SNHLY, CDR2 FYNNEI. DNA for the CDR3: TGTGCCAGCAGGTACAGGGGGAGCTCCTACGAGCAGTACTTC. Translated, it gives CASRYRGSSYEQYF.

Notes on this clone: Other nucleotide sequences from this sample produce the same CDR3. This chain uses TRBV27 with TRBJ1-1; D is perhaps TRBD1 (6 bases). The CDR3 sequence is 14 residues long. Deletions cut 5 bases from V and 4 bases from J, with 14 bases between. Per the germline V gene, CDR1 is MNHEY and CDR2 is SMNVEV (reference sequence). The CDR3 spells CASSPSGGPTEAFF. The CDR3, as DNA: TGTGCCAGCAGTCCATCCGGGGGCCCCACTGAAGCTTTCTTT.

This clone has just one count. V gene TRBV19 combines with J gene TRBJ1-2; the match to TRBD1 covers 7 bases. The trim removed 6 bases at V and 4 bases at J, leaving 11 bases unmatched. In germline, CDR1 is LNHDA, CDR2 SQIVND (reference sequence). The CDR3 runs 15 residues. CDR3 nucleotide sequence: TGTGCCAGTAGCGGCGGGACAGACCGCCGCTATGGCTACACCTTC. Translated, it gives CASSGGTDRRYGYTF. The variable domain in full, with the rest retrieved from reference TRBV19 and TRBJ1-2, is DGGITQSPKYLFRKEGQNVTLSCEQNLNHDAMYWYRQDPGQGLRLIYYSQIVNDFQKGDIAEGYSVSREKKESFPLTVTSAQKNPTAFYLCASSGGTDRRYGYTFGSGTRLTVV.

V gene TRBV6-5 combines with J gene TRBJ2-7; no clear D. Deletions cut 0 bases from V and 1 base from J, with 10 bases between. The germline V gene encodes CDR1 MNHEY and CDR2 SVGAGI. CDR3 length: 15 amino acids. CDR3 residues: CASSYSIFGSYEQYF. DNA of the CDR3: TGTGCCAGCAGTTACTCGATTTTCGGATCCTACGAGCAGTACTTC.

The genes are TRBV7-9 and TRBJ1-2; tentative D call: TRBD1 (5 bases). The ends were cut back, 3 bases at V and 0 bases at J, with 11 bases in the middle. The CDR3 loop spans 15 amino acids. Germline CDR1 SEHNR, CDR2 FQNEAQ (reference sequence). For the CDR3, the DNA is TGTGCCAGCAGCTTTGGGGCAGGTTCTAACTATGGCTACACCTTC. Amino acids: CASSFGAGSNYGYTF.

The chain couples TRBV7-2 to TRBJ2-7; either TRBD1 or TRBD2 may supply D (6 bases each). This CDR3 region has 13 residues. V dropped 7 bases and J dropped 4 bases, with 14 bases sitting between them. Germline V lookup: CDR1 SGHTA, CDR2 FQGNSA. The CDR3 is CASTLKGGYEQYF. The CDR3 DNA reads as TGTGCCAGCACCCTAAAGGGGGGTTACGAGCAGTACTTC.

The sample holds one count of this clone. The genes are TRBV7-2 and TRBJ2-3; D gene uncertain. V shed 5 bases and J shed 2 bases, with 14 bases lying between them. CDR1 is SGHTA and CDR2 is FQGNSA in the germline V gene. The CDR3 length is 15 residues. The CDR3 is CASSPLGRATDTQYF. The CDR3, as DNA: TGTGCCAGCAGCCCCCTAGGTAGGGCCACAGATACGCAGTATTTT.

The chain joins TRBV9 to TRBJ2-2; 13 bases line up with TRBD2. Trimming cost V 3 bases and J 6 bases; bases outside gene matches: 8. Germline assignment: CDR1 SGDLS and CDR2 YYNGEE. The CDR3 has 17 residues. The chain's CDR3 is CASSALAGGVTAGELFF. In DNA, the CDR3 is TGTGCCAGCAGCGCACTAGCGGGAGGGGTTACCGCCGGGGAGCTGTTTTTT.

The table lists this clone with a few counts. CDR3 in amino acids: CASKDVIRNTEAFF. The CDR3 nucleotides read TGTGCCAGCAAGGATGTGATTAGGAACACTGAAGCTTTCTTT. The genes are TRBV2 and TRBJ1-1; no clear D gene. The CDR3 totals 14 residues. Trimming stripped 7 bases from V and 1 base from J, with 13 bases between. Germline loops: CDR1 SNHLY, CDR2 FYNNEI.

DNA for the CDR3: TGTGCCAGCATGAGCCCCCAACTTTCCTACGAGCAGTACTTC. It is translated as CASMSPQLSYEQYF. The V gene is TRBV28, the J gene TRBJ2-7, with unresolved D. Germline V gene lookup returns CDR1 MDHEN and CDR2 SYDVKM. CDR3 size: 14 residues. Deletions cut 7 bases from V and 1 base from J, with 14 bases between.

This clone was observed a handful of times. The CDR3 spells CASSLTRGQPQHF. The CDR3 DNA is TGTGCCAGTAGTCTGACGAGGGGCCAGCCCCAGCATTTT. The chain links TRBV19 to TRBJ1-5, with D possibly TRBD1 on 5 matching bases. V gave up 5 bases and J gave up 7 bases, with 12 bases separating them. The CDR3 consists of 13 residues. Germline CDR1 reads LNHDA; CDR2 reads SQIVND (reference sequence). Variable domain in full (rest from reference TRBV19 and TRBJ1-5): DGGITQSPKYLFRKEGQNVTLSCEQNLNHDAMYWYRQDPGQGLRLIYYSQIVNDFQKGDIAEGYSVSREKKESFPLTVTSAQKNPTAFYLCASSLTRGQPQHFGDGTRLSIL.

In its sample, this clone was seen once. The J gene is TRBJ1-1, the V gene TRBV7-3; TRBD1 is a possible D gene (5 bases). Germline V gene data show CDR1 as SGHTA and CDR2 as FQGTGA. CDR3 length: 13 residues. The V end lost 4 bases, the J end lost 2 bases, and 8 bases lay between the germline ends. CDR3 DNA sequence: TGTGCCAGCAGCTCGACAGAAAACACTGAAGCTTTCTTT. It yields the protein CASSSTENTEAFF.

The CDR3, as DNA: TGTGCCTCCAGGGGATCTGGCTACACCTTC. This codes for CASRGSGYTF. The chain uses TRBV30 and TRBJ1-2; the D gene is possibly TRBD1 (6 bases). Germline CDR1 reads GTSNPN; CDR2 reads SVGIG (reference sequence). The CDR3 loop spans 10 amino acids. Trimming removed 7 bases at V and 7 bases at J, with 10 bases between.

The chain has TRBV11-2 and TRBJ2-2; 7 nucleotides match TRBD2. The germline V gene encodes CDR1 SGHAT and CDR2 FQNNGV. CDR3 length: 19 residues. J lost 2 bases, V lost 2 bases, and 14 bases had no gene match. The CDR3 bases are TGTGCCAGCAGCTTATGGAGTGGGGGTCTAGCGGCTAACACCGGGGAGCTGTTTTTT. Residues: CASSLWSGGLAANTGELFF.

This clone has just a few counts. J is TRBJ2-7 and V is TRBV15; 8 bases match TRBD1. Trimming took 1 base from V and 2 from J; bases not matched to a gene: 4. The CDR3 has 15 residues. The germline CDR1 and CDR2 sequences are LNHNV and YYDKDF (reference sequence). The CDR3 DNA reads TGTGCCACCAGCAGAGGCTCGACAGGGGCCTACGAGCAGTACTTC. This gives the protein CATSRGSTGAYEQYF.

This chain uses TRBV7-2 with TRBJ1-1, with a tentative D call TRBD1 (6 bases). CDR1 and CDR2 (germline): SGHTA, FQGNSA. The V and J ends lost 5 bases and 10 bases respectively, with 17 bases between them. The CDR3 is 13 amino acids. The CDR3 region is CASSAVRQAPAFF. The CDR3 DNA follows: TGTGCCAGCAGCGCCGTGAGACAGGCCCCAGCTTTCTTT.

V is TRBV25-1 and J is TRBJ2-2; possibly TRBD1 for D (6 bases). CDR3 size: 15 residues. Germline V gene sequence: CDR1 MGHDK, CDR2 SYGVNS. V shed 5 bases and J shed 6 bases, with 16 bases lying between them. The CDR3 sequence: CASSTTLQGPGELFF. In DNA form, the CDR3 reads TGTGCCAGCAGTACCACATTACAGGGCCCCGGGGAGCTGTTTTTT.